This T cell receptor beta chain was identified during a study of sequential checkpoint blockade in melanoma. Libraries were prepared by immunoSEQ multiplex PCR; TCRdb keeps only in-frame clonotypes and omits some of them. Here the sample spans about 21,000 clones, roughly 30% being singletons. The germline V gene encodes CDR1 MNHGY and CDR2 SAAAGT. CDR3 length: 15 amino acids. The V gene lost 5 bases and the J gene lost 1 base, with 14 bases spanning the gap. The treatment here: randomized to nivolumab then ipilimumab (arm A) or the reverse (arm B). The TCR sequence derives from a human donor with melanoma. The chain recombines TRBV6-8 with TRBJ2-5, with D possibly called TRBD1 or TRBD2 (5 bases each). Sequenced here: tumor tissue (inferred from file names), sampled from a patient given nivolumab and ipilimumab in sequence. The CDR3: CASSESKGSQETQYF. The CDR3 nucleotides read TGTGCCAGCAGTGAGTCGAAGGGGAGCCAAGAGACCCAGTACTTC.